This T cell receptor (beta chain) is from a study of cytomegalovirus exposure and HLA in healthy donors. Germline CDR1 reads SGHRS; CDR2 reads YFSETQ. V lost 0 bases, J lost 4 bases, and 10 bases lay in between. This CDR3 spans 15 amino acids. Primers included in the PCR were 60 Vbeta and 13 Jbeta primers. TCRdb's copy holds only in-frame clones and misses some; the assay was immunoSEQ multiplex PCR. The data contain 85,000 to 100,000 clones, roughly 80% of them singletons. This clonotype was obtained from a girl aged 2 to 10 in good health and CMV-seropositive. The rearrangement uses TRBV5-1 and TRBJ2-2; TRBD1 is a possible D gene (7 bases). The sequencing input was PBMCs. CDR3 DNA sequence: TGCGCCAGCAGCTTGGGACAGGGAGGCACCGGGGAGCTGTTTTTT. Translated: CASSLGQGGTGELFF.